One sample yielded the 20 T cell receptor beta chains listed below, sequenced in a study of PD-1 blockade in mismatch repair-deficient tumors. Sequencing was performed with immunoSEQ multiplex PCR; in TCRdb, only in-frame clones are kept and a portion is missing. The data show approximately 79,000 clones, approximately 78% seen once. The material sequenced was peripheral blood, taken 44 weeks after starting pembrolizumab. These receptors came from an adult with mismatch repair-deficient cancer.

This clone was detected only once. The CDR3 DNA follows: TGTGCCAGCAGTTCACGACAGGGGGCCGTCTTTCAGCCCCAGCATTTT. Its translation is CASSSRQGAVFQPQHF. The chain joins TRBV27 to TRBJ1-5; 10 bases are shared with TRBD1. The CDR3 has 16 residues. V shed 4 bases and J 6 bases; nucleotides not matched to a gene: 9. Germline CDR1 MNHEY, CDR2 SMNVEV (reference sequence).

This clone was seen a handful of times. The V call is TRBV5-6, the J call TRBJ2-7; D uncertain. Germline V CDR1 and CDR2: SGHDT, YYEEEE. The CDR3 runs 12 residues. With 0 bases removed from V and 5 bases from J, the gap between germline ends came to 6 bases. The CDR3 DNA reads TGTGCCAGCAGCTTGGCCCAGCACGAGCAGTACTTC. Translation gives CASSLAQHEQYF.

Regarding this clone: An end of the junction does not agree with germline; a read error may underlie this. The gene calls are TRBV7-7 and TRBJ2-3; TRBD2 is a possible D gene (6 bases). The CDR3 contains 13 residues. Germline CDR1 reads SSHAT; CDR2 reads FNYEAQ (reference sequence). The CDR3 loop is CASSLDYTDTQYF. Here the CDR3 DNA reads TGTGCTAGCAGCTTGGACTACACAGATACGCAGTATTTT.

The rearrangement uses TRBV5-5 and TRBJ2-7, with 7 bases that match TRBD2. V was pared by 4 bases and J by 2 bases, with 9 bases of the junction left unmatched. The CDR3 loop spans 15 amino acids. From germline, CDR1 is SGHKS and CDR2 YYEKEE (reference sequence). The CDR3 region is CASSVSGRGPYEQYF. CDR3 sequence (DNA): TGTGCCAGCAGCGTCTCTGGGAGGGGCCCCTACGAGCAGTACTTC. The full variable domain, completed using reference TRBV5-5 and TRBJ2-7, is DAGVTQSPTHLIKTRGQQVTLRCSPISGHKSVSWYQQVLGQGPQFIFQYYEKEERGRGNFPDRFSARQFPNYSSELNVNALLLGDSALYLCASSVSGRGPYEQYFGPGTRLTVT.

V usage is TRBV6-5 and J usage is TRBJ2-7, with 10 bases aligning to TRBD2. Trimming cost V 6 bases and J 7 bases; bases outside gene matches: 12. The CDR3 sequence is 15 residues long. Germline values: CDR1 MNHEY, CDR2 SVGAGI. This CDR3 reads CASSLSGRAPSEQYF. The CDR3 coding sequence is TGTGCCAGCAGCCTAAGCGGGAGGGCTCCCTCTGAGCAGTACTTC.

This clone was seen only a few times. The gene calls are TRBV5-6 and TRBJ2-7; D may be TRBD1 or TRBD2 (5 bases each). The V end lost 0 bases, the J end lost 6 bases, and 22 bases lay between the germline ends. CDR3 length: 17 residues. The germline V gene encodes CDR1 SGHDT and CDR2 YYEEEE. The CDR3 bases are TGTGCCAGCAGCTTGGTGCCCGGGCGGAATGGGGGATCCGAGCAGTACTTC. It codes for CASSLVPGRNGGSEQYF.

Here the CDR3 DNA reads TGTGCCAGCAGCAAAGGGGCCCGACAGGGGGTCTACGAGCAGTACTTC. The encoded protein is CASSKGARQGVYEQYF. V gene TRBV21-1 combines with J gene TRBJ2-7; the tabulated D call, TRBD1, remains unverified against the DNA. TRBV21-1 has pseudogene status. CDR3 size: 16 residues.

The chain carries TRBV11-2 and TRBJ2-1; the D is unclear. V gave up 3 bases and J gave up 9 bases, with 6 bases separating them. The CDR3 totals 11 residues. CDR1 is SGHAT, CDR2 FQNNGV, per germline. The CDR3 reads CASSFSGEQFF. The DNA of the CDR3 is TGTGCCAGCAGCTTCTCCGGTGAGCAGTTCTTC.

In nucleotides, the CDR3 is TGTGCCAGCAGTATCTCCTTGCCCGCTTTCTTT. Protein product: CASSISLPAFF. The chain has TRBV2 and TRBJ1-1; D is ambiguous. There are 11 residues in the CDR3. Between the trimmed V and J ends, which lost 5 bases and 11 bases, there was a span of 12 bases. Germline V gene lookup returns CDR1 SNHLY and CDR2 FYNNEI.

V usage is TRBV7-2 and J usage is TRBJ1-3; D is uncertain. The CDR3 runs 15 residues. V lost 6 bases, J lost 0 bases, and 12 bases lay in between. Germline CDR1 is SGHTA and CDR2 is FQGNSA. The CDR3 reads CASRTTRSSGNTIYF. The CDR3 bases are TGTGCCAGCAGGACAACCAGGAGCTCTGGAAACACCATATATTTT.

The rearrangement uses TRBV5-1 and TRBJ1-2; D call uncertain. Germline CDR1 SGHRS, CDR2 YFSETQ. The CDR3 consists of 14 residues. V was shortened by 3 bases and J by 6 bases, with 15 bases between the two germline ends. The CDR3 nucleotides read TGCGCCAGCAGCTCCCTCGGGCCTCAGGATGGCTACACCTTC. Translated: CASSSLGPQDGYTF.

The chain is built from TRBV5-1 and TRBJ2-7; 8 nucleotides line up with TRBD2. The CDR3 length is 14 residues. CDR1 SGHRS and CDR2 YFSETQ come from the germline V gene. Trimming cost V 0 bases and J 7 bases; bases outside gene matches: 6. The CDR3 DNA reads TGCGCCAGCAGCTTGGAGGCGGGAGGAGAAGAGCAGTACTTC. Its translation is CASSLEAGGEEQYF. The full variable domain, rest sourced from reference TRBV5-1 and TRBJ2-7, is KAGVTQTPRYLIKTRGQQVTLSCSPISGHRSVSWYQQTPGQGLQFLFEYFSETQRNKGNFPGRFSGRQFSNSRSEMNVSTLELGDSALYLCASSLEAGGEEQYFGPGTRLTVT.

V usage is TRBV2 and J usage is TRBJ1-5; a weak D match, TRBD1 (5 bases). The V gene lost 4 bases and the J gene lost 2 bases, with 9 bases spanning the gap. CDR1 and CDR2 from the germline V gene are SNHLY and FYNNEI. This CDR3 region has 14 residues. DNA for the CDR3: TGTGCCAGCAGTGTCGACAGAGGCAATCAGCCCCAGCATTTT. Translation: CASSVDRGNQPQHF.

The CDR3 nucleotides are TGTGCCACCAGCAGAGTTAGCGCAACCGGGGAGCTGTTTTTT. Translating it yields CATSRVSATGELFF. The rearrangement joins TRBV15 to TRBJ2-2, with D possibly being TRBD2 (5 bases). Per germline, CDR1 LNHNV and CDR2 YYDKDF (reference sequence). Trimming left V 1 base short and J 5 bases short, with 8 bases between. The CDR3 consists of 14 residues. Variable domain in full (rest from reference TRBV15 and TRBJ2-2): DAMVIQNPRYQVTQFGKPVTLSCSQTLNHNVMYWYQQKSSQAPKLLFHYYDKDFNNEADTPDNFQSRRPNTSFCFLDIRSPGLGDTAMYLCATSRVSATGELFFGEGSRLTVL.

CDR3 in amino acids: CATSPGQGVPGANVLTF. The CDR3 bases are TGTGCCACCTCCCCGGGCCAGGGGGTGCCTGGGGCCAACGTCCTGACTTTC. V usage is TRBV27 and J usage is TRBJ2-6; 7 positions match TRBD1. This CDR3 has 17 residues. J gave up 2 bases and V 10 bases, and 14 bases lay outside the gene matches. Germline V CDR1 and CDR2: MNHEY, SMNVEV (reference sequence).

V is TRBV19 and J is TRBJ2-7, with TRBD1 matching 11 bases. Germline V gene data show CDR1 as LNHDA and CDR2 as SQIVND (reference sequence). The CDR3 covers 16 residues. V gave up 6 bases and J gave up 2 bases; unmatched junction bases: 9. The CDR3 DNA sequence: TGTGCCAGTAGCAGCCAATTGGGACAGGGGGCCTACGAGCAGTACTTC. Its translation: CASSSQLGQGAYEQYF.

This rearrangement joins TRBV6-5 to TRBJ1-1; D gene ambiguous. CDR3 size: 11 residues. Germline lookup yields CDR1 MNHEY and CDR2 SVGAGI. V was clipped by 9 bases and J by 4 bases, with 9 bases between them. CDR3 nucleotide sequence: TGTGCCAGTGCCCAAGTCACTGAAGCTTTCTTT. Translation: CASAQVTEAFF.

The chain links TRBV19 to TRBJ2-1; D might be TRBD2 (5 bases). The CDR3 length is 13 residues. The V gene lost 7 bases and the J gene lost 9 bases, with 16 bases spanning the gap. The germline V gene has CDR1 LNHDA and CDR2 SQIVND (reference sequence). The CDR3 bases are TGTGCCAGTAATCACGGTCCCCGGGGTGAGCAGTTCTTC. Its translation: CASNHGPRGEQFF. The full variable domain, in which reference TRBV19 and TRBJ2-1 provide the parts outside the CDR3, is DGGITQSPKYLFRKEGQNVTLSCEQNLNHDAMYWYRQDPGQGLRLIYYSQIVNDFQKGDIAEGYSVSREKKESFPLTVTSAQKNPTAFYLCASNHGPRGEQFFGPGTRLTVL.

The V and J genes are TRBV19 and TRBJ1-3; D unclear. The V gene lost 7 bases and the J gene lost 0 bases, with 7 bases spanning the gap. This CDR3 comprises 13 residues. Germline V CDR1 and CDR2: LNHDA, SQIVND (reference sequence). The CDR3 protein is CASKILSGNTIYF. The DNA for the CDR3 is TGTGCCAGTAAGATACTCTCTGGAAACACCATATATTTT.

This chain's CDR3 is CASSTRRGYNEQFF. The CDR3, as DNA: TGTGCCAGCAGCACCCGCAGGGGGTACAATGAGCAGTTCTTC. The rearrangement uses TRBV7-9 and TRBJ2-1; 7 bases match TRBD1. The trim removed 5 bases at V and 4 bases at J, leaving 5 bases unmatched. Germline loops: CDR1 SEHNR, CDR2 FQNEAQ (reference sequence). The CDR3 totals 14 residues.